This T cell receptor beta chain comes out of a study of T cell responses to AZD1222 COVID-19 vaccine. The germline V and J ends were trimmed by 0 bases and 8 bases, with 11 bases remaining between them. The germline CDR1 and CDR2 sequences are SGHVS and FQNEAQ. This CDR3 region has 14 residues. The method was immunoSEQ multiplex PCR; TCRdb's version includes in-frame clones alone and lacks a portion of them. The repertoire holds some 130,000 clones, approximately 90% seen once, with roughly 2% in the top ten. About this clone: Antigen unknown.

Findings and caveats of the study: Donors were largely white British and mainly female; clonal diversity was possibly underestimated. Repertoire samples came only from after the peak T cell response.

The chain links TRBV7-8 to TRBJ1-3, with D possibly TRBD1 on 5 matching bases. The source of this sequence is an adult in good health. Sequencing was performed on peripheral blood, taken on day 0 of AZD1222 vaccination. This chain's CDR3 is CASSLASGDDTIYF. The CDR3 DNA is TGTGCCAGCAGCTTAGCCTCGGGGGACGACACCATATATTTT. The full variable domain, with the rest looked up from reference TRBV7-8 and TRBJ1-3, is GAGVSQSPRYKVAKRGQDVALRCDPISGHVSLFWYQQALGQGPEFLTYFQNEAQLDKSGLPSDRFFAERPEGSVSTLKIQRTQQEDSAVYLCASSLASGDDTIYFGEGSWLTVV.